The TCR beta chain under discussion was sequenced for a study of cytomegalovirus exposure and HLA in healthy donors. Regarding the study as a whole: In a later analysis, around 18,000 TCR beta sequences were associated with HLA alleles at 0.05 false discovery rate. Previous analysis showed most TCR beta V segments were productive about 90% or about 30% of the time.

In regard to this clone: The antigen remains undetermined.

The PCR had 60 Vbeta and 13 Jbeta primers. Some clones are missing from TCRdb's copy, which holds only in-frame ones; the method was immunoSEQ multiplex PCR. The data hold about 95,000 clones, with under 90% observed a single time. Sequenced sample: PBMCs. This clonotype originated in a woman in her sixties or seventies in good health and CMV-seropositive.

The CDR3 sequence: CASSSYRDSVKFF. For the CDR3, the DNA is TGTGCCAGCAGCTCCTACCGGGACAGCGTAAAGTTCTTC. The J gene is TRBJ2-1, the V gene TRBV7-3; TRBD1 aligns across 7 bases. The CDR3 sequence is 13 residues long. The trim removed 4 bases at V and 14 bases at J, leaving 11 bases unmatched. Germline CDR1 SGHTA, CDR2 FQGTGA.